This T cell receptor beta chain was identified during a study of OX40 agonist ivuxolimab in advanced cancers. Study information: Enrolled patients in dose escalation had cancers that were hepatocellular carcinoma, melanoma, renal cell or head and neck cancer. Of the participants, roughly 40% had some prior anti-PD-1, anti-PD-L1 or anti-CTLA-4 therapy, which was allowed.

A history of autoimmune disease or systemic immunosuppression excluded patients. Worth noting for this clone: The antigen is unknown.

Germline CDR1 reads SGHTA; CDR2 reads FQGTGA. V lost 4 bases to trimming and J lost 6 bases; unmatched junction nucleotides: 8. The length of the CDR3 is 15 residues. Findings and caveats of the study: Among T cells, CD8+ cells averaged more expanded clones than CD4+ cells.

Profiled with immunoSEQ multiplex PCR; TCRdb holds only in-frame clones, not every one. This table has around 110,000 clones, 75% to 95% appearing once. The gene calls are TRBV7-3 and TRBJ2-1, with 8 nucleotides matching TRBD1. The TCR originated in an adult with an advanced solid tumor such as melanoma, head and neck, liver or kidney cancer. The sample in question was CD4+ or CD8+ T cells sorted from blood, obtained in a trial of the OX40 agonist ivuxolimab. Here the CDR3 reads CASSYQGAVGNEQFF. Written as DNA, the CDR3 is TGTGCCAGCAGCTACCAGGGGGCAGTAGGCAATGAGCAGTTCTTC.